This TCR beta chain was profiled in a study of somatic mutations in cytotoxic T cells in rheumatoid arthritis. Profiling relied on immunoSEQ multiplex PCR, and the TCRdb table lists in-frame clones only, not all of them. The sample shows some 8,700 clones, about 79% of them seen only once. The sequenced sample consisted of CD8+ T cells sorted from blood. The sequence derives from a woman aged 45-65 years in good health.

The CDR3 sequence is CASSQRDSPQETQYF. In DNA, the CDR3 is TGCGCCAGCAGCCAAAGGGACAGTCCTCAAGAGACCCAGTACTTC. This chain joins TRBV4-1 and TRBJ2-5, with 7 bases matching TRBD1. Per germline, CDR1 MGHRA and CDR2 YSYEKL. V lost 2 bases to trimming and J lost 2 bases; unmatched junction nucleotides: 5. This CDR3 spans 15 amino acids.